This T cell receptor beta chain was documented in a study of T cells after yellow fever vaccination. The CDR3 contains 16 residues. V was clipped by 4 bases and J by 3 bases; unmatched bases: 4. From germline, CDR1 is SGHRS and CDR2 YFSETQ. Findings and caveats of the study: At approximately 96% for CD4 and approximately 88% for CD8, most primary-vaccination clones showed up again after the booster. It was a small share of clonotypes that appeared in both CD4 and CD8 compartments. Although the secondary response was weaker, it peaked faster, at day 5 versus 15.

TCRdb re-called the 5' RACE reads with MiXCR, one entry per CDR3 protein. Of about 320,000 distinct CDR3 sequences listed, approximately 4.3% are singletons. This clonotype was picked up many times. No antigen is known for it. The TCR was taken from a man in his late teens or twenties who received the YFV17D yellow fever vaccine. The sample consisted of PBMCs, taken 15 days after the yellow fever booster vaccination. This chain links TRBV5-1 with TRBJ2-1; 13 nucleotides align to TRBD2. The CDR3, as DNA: TGCGCCAGCAGCCCTGGACTAGCGGGGGTCTACAATGAGCAGTTCTTC. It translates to CASSPGLAGVYNEQFF. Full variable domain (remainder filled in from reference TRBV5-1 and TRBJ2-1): KAGVTQTPRYLIKTRGQQVTLSCSPISGHRSVSWYQQTPGQGLQFLFEYFSETQRNKGNFPGRFSGRQFSNSRSEMNVSTLELGDSALYLCASSPGLAGVYNEQFFGPGTRLTVL.